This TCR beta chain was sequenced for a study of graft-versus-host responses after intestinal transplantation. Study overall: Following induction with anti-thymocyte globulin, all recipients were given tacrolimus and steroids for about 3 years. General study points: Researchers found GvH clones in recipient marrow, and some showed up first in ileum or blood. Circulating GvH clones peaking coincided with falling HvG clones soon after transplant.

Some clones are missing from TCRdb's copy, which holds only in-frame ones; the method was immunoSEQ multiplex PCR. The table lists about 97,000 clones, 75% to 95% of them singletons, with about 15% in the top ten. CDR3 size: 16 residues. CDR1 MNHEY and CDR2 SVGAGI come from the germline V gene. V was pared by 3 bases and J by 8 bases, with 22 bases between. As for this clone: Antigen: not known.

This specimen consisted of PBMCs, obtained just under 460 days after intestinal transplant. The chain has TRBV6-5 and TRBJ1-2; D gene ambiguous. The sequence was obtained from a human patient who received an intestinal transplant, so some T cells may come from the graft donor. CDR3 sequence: CASSYAPAGSRTGYTF. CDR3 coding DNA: TGTGCCAGCAGTTATGCACCAGCGGGCAGTAGGACGGGCTACACCTTC.